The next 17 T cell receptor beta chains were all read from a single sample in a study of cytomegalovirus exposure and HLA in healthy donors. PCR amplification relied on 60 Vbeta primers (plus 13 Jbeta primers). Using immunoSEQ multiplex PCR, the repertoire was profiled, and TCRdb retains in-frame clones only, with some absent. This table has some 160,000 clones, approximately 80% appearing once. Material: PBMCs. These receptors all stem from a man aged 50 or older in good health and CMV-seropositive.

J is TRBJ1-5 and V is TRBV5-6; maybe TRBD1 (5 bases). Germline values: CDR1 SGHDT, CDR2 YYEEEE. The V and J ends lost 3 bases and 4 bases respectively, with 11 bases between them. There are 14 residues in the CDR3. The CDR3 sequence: CASSSRTPNQPQHF. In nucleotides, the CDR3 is TGTGCCAGCAGCTCACGGACACCTAATCAGCCCCAGCATTTT.

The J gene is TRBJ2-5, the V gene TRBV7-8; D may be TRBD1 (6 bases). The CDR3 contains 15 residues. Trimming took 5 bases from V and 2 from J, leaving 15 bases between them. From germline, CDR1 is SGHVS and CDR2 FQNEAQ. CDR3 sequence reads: CASSGQTGAQETQYF. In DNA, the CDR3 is TGTGCCAGCAGCGGACAGACAGGTGCTCAAGAGACCCAGTACTTC.

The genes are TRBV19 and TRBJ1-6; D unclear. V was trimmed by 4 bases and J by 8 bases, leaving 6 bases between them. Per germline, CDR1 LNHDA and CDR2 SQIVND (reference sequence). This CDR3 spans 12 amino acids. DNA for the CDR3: TGTGCCAGTAGTAAAGCCTATTCACCCCTCCACTTT. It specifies CASSKAYSPLHF.

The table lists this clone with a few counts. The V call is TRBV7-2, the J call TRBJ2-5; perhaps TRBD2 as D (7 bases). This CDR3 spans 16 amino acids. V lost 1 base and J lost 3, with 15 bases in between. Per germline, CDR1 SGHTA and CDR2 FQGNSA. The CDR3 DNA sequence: TGTGCCAGCAGCTTAGTCTCGGGGGGCTTAAAAGAGACCCAGTACTTC. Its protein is CASSLVSGGLKETQYF. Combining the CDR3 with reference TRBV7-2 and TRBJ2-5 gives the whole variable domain GAGVSQSPSNKVTEKGKDVELRCDPISGHTALYWYRQSLGQGLEFLIYFQGNSAPDKSGLPSDRFSAERTGGSVSTLTIQRTQQEDSAVYLCASSLVSGGLKETQYFGPGTRLLVL.

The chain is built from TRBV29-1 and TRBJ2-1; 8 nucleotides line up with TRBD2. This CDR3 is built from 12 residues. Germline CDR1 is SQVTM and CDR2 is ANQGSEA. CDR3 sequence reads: CSLAGIDNEQFF. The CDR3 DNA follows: TGCAGTTTAGCGGGGATCGACAATGAGCAGTTCTTC.

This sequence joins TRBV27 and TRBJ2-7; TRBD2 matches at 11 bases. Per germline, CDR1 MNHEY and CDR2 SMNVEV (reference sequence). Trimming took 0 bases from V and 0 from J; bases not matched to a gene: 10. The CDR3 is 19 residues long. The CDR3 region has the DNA TGTGCCAGCAGTTTATCTCGGGGGGGGACTAGCGGTGCCTCCTACGAGCAGTACTTC. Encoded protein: CASSLSRGGTSGASYEQYF.

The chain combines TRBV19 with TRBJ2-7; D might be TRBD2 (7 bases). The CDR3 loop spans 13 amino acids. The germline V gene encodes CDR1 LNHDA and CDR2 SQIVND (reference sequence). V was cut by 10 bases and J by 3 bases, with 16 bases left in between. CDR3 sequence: CATRPGGDYEQYF. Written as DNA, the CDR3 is TGTGCCACGCGCCCGGGGGGCGACTACGAGCAGTACTTC.

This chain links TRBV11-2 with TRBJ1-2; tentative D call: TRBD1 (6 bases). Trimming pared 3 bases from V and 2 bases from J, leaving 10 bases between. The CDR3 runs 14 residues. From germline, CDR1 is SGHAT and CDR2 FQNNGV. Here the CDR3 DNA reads TGTGCCAGCAGCTTGCAGGGGCCCAACTATGGCTACACCTTC. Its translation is CASSLQGPNYGYTF.

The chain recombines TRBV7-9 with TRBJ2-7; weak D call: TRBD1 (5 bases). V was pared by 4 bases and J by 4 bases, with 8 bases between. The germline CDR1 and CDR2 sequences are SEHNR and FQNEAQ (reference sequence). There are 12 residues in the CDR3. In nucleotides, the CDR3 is TGTGCCAGCAGCTCCGACAGATACGAGCAGTACTTC. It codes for CASSSDRYEQYF. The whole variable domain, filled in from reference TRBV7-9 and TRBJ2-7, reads DTGVSQNPRHKITKRGQNVTFRCDPISEHNRLYWYRQTLGQGPEFLTYFQNEAQLEKSRLLSDRFSAERPKGSFSTLEIQRTEQGDSAMYLCASSSDRYEQYFGPGTRLTVT.

The CDR3 is CASTSGGGPGNTEAFF. CDR3 in DNA: TGTGCCAGCACCTCAGGGGGCGGACCCGGGAACACTGAAGCTTTCTTT. The V and J genes are TRBV28 and TRBJ1-1, with 8 positions matching TRBD1. The CDR3 contains 16 residues. J was trimmed by 1 base and V by 7 bases; bases with no gene match: 11. CDR1 and CDR2 from the germline V gene are MDHEN and SYDVKM.

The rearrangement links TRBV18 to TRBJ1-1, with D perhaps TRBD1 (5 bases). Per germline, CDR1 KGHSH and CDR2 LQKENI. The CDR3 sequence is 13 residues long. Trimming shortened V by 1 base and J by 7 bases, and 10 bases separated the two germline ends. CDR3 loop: CASSPQGVGEAFF. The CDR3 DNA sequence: TGTGCCAGCTCACCACAAGGGGTTGGTGAAGCTTTCTTT.

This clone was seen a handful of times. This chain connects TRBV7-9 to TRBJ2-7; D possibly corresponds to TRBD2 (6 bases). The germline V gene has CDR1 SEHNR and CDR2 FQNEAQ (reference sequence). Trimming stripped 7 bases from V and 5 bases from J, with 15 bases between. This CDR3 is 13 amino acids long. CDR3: CASNIGTANEQYF. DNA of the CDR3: TGTGCCAGCAACATAGGGACTGCCAACGAGCAGTACTTC.

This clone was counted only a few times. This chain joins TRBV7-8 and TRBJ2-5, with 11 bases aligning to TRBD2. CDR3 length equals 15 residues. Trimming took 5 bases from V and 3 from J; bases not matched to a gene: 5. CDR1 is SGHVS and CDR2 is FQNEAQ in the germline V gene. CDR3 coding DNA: TGTGCCAGCAGCCCCGGGACTAGCGGTAAAGAGACCCAGTACTTC. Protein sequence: CASSPGTSGKETQYF.

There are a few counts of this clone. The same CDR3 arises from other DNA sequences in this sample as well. The CDR3 DNA is TGCGCCAGCAGCTTAGGGGGTGAAGCTTTCTTT. Translation: CASSLGGEAFF. This rearrangement joins TRBV5-1 to TRBJ1-1; D is perhaps TRBD1 (6 bases). CDR1 and CDR2 (germline): SGHRS, YFSETQ. V gave up 2 bases and J gave up 7 bases, with 6 bases separating them. The CDR3 is made up of 11 amino acids.

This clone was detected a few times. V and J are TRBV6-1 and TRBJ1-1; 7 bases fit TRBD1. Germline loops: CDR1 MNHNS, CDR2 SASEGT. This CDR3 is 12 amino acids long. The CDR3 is CAAGAGGTEAFF. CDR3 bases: TGTGCGGCCGGCGCAGGGGGCACTGAAGCTTTCTTT.

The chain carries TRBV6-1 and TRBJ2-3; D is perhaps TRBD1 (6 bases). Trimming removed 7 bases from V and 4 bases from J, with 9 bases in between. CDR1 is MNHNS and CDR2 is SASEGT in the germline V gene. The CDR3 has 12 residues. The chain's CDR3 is CASKPGADTQYF. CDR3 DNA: TGTGCCAGCAAACCAGGGGCAGATACGCAGTATTTT.

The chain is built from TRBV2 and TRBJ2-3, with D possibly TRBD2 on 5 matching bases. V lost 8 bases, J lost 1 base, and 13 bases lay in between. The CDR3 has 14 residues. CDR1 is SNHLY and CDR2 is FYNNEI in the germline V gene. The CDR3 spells CASDLRRGTDTQYF. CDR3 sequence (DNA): TGTGCCAGCGATCTTAGGCGGGGCACAGATACGCAGTATTTT.